The source of this TCR beta chain is a study of a mutant IDH1 vaccine in newly diagnosed glioma. Using immunoSEQ multiplex PCR, the repertoire was profiled, and TCRdb retains in-frame clones only, with some absent. The data show some 130,000 clones, 80% seen once. The CDR3 totals 14 residues. V lost 5 bases and J lost 4, with 14 bases in between. CDR1 and CDR2 (germline): MNHEY, SVGAGI. Regarding this clone: The antigen remains unidentified.

Time point in this sample: week 11, during vaccination. Topical imiquimod accompanied each vaccine dose, which consisted of 300 ug of mutant IDH1 20-mer peptide. New WHO grade 3 or 4 astrocytomas that were IDH1-mutant and ATRX-lost occurred in the donors. This material consisted of PBMCs, taken from a glioma patient whose treatment included an IDH1 peptide vaccine. V is TRBV6-5 and J is TRBJ1-1; the D is unclear. This clonotype was sampled from a man aged 35 to 55 with glioma. The CDR3 sequence: CASSKTPWGTEAFF. The CDR3 nucleotides read TGTGCCAGCAGTAAGACCCCCTGGGGCACTGAAGCTTTCTTT.